This T cell receptor beta chain appears in the sequencing data of a study of blood T cell repertoires in COVID-19. Assay used: immunoSEQ multiplex PCR; TCRdb lists only in-frame clones, some missing. The sample lists around 230,000 clones, approximately 86% occurring once. The CDR3 length is 13 residues. V gave up 9 bases and J gave up 1 base; unmatched junction bases: 1. The germline gives CDR1 LNHDA, CDR2 SQIVND (reference sequence). Participants came from roughly 24 US areas, aged roughly 18 to 89 years. Cohorts were determined from participant-reported clinical history. The chain uses TRBV19 and TRBJ1-5, with 9 bases identical to TRBD1. The TCR comes from a man aged 18 to 29 with acute COVID-19. Sequenced input: PBMCs or T cells enriched from blood (not recorded which). The CDR3 region has the DNA TGTGCCAGCGGGACAGGGAGCAATCAGCCCCAGCATTTT. Translation: CASGTGSNQPQHF.